This TCR beta chain was observed in a study of T cell changes during pregnancy in multiple sclerosis. Measured with immunoSEQ multiplex PCR; TCRdb has only the in-frame clones, and not every one. This table holds 55,000 to 65,000 clones, 80% to 95% found once. Trimming took 2 bases from V and 8 from J; bases not matched to a gene: 5. The germline V gene encodes CDR1 MDHEN and CDR2 SYDVKM. CDR3 size: 13 residues. The genes are TRBV28 and TRBJ1-2, with 7 bases aligning to TRBD1. The sequences come from peripheral blood, collected in the second trimester of pregnancy. The receptor comes from a female donor with multiple sclerosis, enrolled in a pregnancy study. This chain's CDR3 is CASSLGGGGGYTF. In DNA, the CDR3 is TGTGCCAGCAGTTTAGGAGGAGGGGGCGGCTACACCTTC.